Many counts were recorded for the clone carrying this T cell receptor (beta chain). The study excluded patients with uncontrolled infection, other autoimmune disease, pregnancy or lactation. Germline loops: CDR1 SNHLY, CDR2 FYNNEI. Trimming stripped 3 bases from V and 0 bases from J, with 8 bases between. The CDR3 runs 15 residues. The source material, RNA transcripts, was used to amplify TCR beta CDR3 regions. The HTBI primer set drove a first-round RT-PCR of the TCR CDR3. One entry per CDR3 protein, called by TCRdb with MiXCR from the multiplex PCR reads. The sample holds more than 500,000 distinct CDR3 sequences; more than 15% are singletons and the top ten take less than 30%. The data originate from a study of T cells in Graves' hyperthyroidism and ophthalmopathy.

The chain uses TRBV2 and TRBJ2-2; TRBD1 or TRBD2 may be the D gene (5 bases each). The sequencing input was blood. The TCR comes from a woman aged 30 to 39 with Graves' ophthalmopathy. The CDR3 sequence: CASSEGTTNTGELFF. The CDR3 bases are TGTGCCAGCAGTGAGGGGACGACGAACACCGGGGAGCTGTTTTTT. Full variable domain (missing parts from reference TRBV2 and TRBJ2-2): EPEVTQTPSHQVTQMGQEVILRCVPISNHLYFYWYRQILGQKVEFLVSFYNNEISEKSEIFDDQFSVERPDGSNFTLKIRSTKLEDSAMYFCASSEGTTNTGELFFGEGSRLTVL.